The 2 T cell receptor beta chains reported below all come from one sample, sequenced in a study of T cell responses to AZD1222 COVID-19 vaccine. The data were produced by immunoSEQ multiplex PCR, yet TCRdb's version contains in-frame clones alone and is incomplete. The sample lists around 100,000 clones, about 87% occurring once. The sequenced sample was peripheral blood, obtained on day 0 of AZD1222 vaccination. These receptors were obtained from an adult in good health.

For this clone: The sample carries other DNA sequences with the same CDR3. The chain uses TRBV19 and TRBJ2-3; D remains ambiguous. Trimming stripped 4 bases from V and 0 bases from J, with 11 bases between. The CDR3 spans 15 residues. The germline CDR1 and CDR2 sequences are LNHDA and SQIVND (reference sequence). CDR3 amino acids: CASSTSGGSTDTQYF. The DNA for the CDR3 is TGTGCCAGTAGTACCTCCGGCGGTAGCACAGATACGCAGTATTTT.

This rearrangement joins TRBV4-1 to TRBJ2-3; tentative D call: TRBD2 (5 bases). There are 14 residues in the CDR3. Germline values: CDR1 MGHRA, CDR2 YSYEKL. Trimming pared 1 base from V and 0 bases from J, leaving 5 bases between. In DNA form, the CDR3 reads TGCGCCAGCAGCCAAGGGACTAGCACAGATACGCAGTATTTT. Its translation: CASSQGTSTDTQYF.